The rows below give T cell receptor beta chains drawn from one sample of a study of blood T cell repertoires in COVID-19. The repertoire was sequenced with immunoSEQ multiplex PCR; TCRdb's copy has only in-frame clones and lacks some. The sample carries under 500,000 clones, roughly 85% recorded once. Sequencing used PBMCs or T cells enriched from blood (not recorded which). These receptors were taken from a woman between 18 and 29 years old with acute COVID-19. Both conserved end residues are part of each CDR3. The order of the fields is clone size, J gene, V gene, D gene, CDR3 length, CDR3 DNA, CDR3 protein. D genes are given only for firm matches. Some rows mark clone size as missing; the rest say once, few, many or name a class of expanded clone.

clone size: -
J gene: TRBJ2-5
V gene: TRBV4-3
D gene: -
CDR3 length: 15
CDR3 DNA: TGCGCCAGCAGCCAAGATGGGCGGACACAAGAGACCCAGTACTTC
CDR3 protein: CASSQDGRTQETQYF

clone size: -
J gene: TRBJ2-2
V gene: TRBV27
D gene: -
CDR3 length: 17
CDR3 DNA: TGTGCCAGCAGTTTTGGCGGGGTGCCAGCGGTCACCGGGGAGCTGTTTTTT
CDR3 protein: CASSFGGVPAVTGELFF

clone size: -
J gene: TRBJ1-1
V gene: TRBV5-1
D gene: -
CDR3 length: 15
CDR3 DNA: TGCGCCAGCAGCTTGGAGCATTTGGGTGGAGGTGAAGCTTTCTTT
CDR3 protein: CASSLEHLGGGEAFF

clone size: -
J gene: TRBJ2-2
V gene: TRBV18
D gene: -
CDR3 length: 17
CDR3 DNA: TGTGCCAGCTCACCAAGGTTACAGGCGGCGAACACCGGGGAGCTGTTTTTT
CDR3 protein: CASSPRLQAANTGELFF

clone size: -
J gene: TRBJ1-2
V gene: TRBV27
D gene: -
CDR3 length: 14
CDR3 DNA: TGTGCCAGCAGGGGACACATTACTCGCTATGGCTACACCTTC
CDR3 protein: CASRGHITRYGYTF

clone size: -
J gene: TRBJ1-2
V gene: TRBV2
D gene: -
CDR3 length: 13
CDR3 DNA: TGTGCCATCGAATGGGGGACTGACTATGGCTACACCTTC
CDR3 protein: CAIEWGTDYGYTF

clone size: -
J gene: TRBJ1-1
V gene: TRBV27
D gene: TRBD1
CDR3 length: 13
CDR3 DNA: TGTGCCAGCAGTCCATACAGGGGAACTGAAGCTTTCTTT
CDR3 protein: CASSPYRGTEAFF

clone size: -
J gene: TRBJ2-7
V gene: TRBV13
D gene: TRBD2
CDR3 length: 17
CDR3 DNA: TGTGCCAGCAGCTTAGGGGGACTAGCGGGATCGCGGTACGAGCAGTACTTC
CDR3 protein: CASSLGGLAGSRYEQYF

clone size: once
J gene: TRBJ2-7
V gene: TRBV11-3
D gene: TRBD2
CDR3 length: 14
CDR3 DNA: TGTGCCAGCAGCCCTAGCGGTCGGGGCTACGAGCAGTACTTC
CDR3 protein: CASSPSGRGYEQYF

clone size: -
J gene: TRBJ1-1
V gene: TRBV11-2
D gene: -
CDR3 length: 13
CDR3 DNA: TGTGCCAGCAGCTTACCCATTTACACTGAAGCTTTCTTT
CDR3 protein: CASSLPIYTEAFF

clone size: -
J gene: TRBJ2-5
V gene: TRBV21-1
D gene: -
CDR3 length: 14
CDR3 DNA: TGTGCCAGCATCGCGGGGGAACCCCAAGAGACCCAGTACTTC
CDR3 protein: CASIAGEPQETQYF

clone size: once
J gene: TRBJ1-1
V gene: TRBV5-6
D gene: -
CDR3 length: 11
CDR3 DNA: TGTGCCAGCAGCCGTGGAGTTGAAGCTTTCTTT
CDR3 protein: CASSRGVEAFF

clone size: -
J gene: TRBJ2-3
V gene: TRBV24-1
D gene: TRBD2
CDR3 length: 15
CDR3 DNA: TGTGCCACCAGTGATGCTAGCGGGAGCACAGATACGCAGTATTTT
CDR3 protein: CATSDASGSTDTQYF

clone size: -
J gene: TRBJ2-3
V gene: TRBV5-4
D gene: -
CDR3 length: 16
CDR3 DNA: TGTGCCAGCAGCTTGTCCGCTGGACTAAATGTTGATACGCAGTATTTT
CDR3 protein: CASSLSAGLNVDTQYF

clone size: -
J gene: TRBJ2-2
V gene: TRBV6-5
D gene: TRBD1
CDR3 length: 13
CDR3 DNA: TGTGCCAGCCGGACAGGGGGAACCGGGGAGCTGTTTTTT
CDR3 protein: CASRTGGTGELFF

clone size: -
J gene: TRBJ2-4
V gene: TRBV21-1
D gene: -
CDR3 length: 21
CDR3 DNA: TGTGCCAGCAGCACGCTTTCGATGGGGACAGGGATGCTACTAGCCAAAAACATTCAGTACTTC
CDR3 protein: CASSTLSMGTGMLLAKNIQYF

clone size: -
J gene: TRBJ2-1
V gene: TRBV11-3
D gene: TRBD1
CDR3 length: 13
CDR3 DNA: TGTGCCAGCAGCACAAGACAGGGGGCTGAGCAGTTCTTC
CDR3 protein: CASSTRQGAEQFF

clone size: -
J gene: TRBJ1-1
V gene: TRBV12-5
D gene: -
CDR3 length: 13
CDR3 DNA: TGTGCTAGTCGTGACAGGCCGAACACTGAAGCTTTCTTT
CDR3 protein: CASRDRPNTEAFF

clone size: -
J gene: TRBJ1-2
V gene: TRBV20-1
D gene: -
CDR3 length: 12
CDR3 DNA: TGCAGTGCTAGTTCGGACAGAGAGGGCTACACCTTC
CDR3 protein: CSASSDREGYTF

clone size: -
J gene: TRBJ2-2
V gene: TRBV6-5
D gene: TRBD2
CDR3 length: 15
CDR3 DNA: TGTGCCAGCAGTTCCCTTAGCGGGTCCACCGGGGAGCTGTTTTTT
CDR3 protein: CASSSLSGSTGELFF